A single TCR beta chain is shown here with its context. The data were taken from a study of blood T cell repertoires in COVID-19. This CDR3 comprises 13 residues. Germline loops: CDR1 SGHAT, CDR2 FQNNGV. Trimming left V 3 bases short and J 7 bases short, with 12 bases between. Only in-frame clones appear in the TCRdb table, and some are missing; sequencing was by immunoSEQ multiplex PCR. The sample has tens of thousands of clones; about 80% are singletons. The clonotype originates from a man between 25 and 39 years old with COVID-19, enrolled during active disease. The chain combines TRBV11-2 with TRBJ1-1; D remains ambiguous. The sequenced sample was peripheral blood. CDR3 DNA: TGTGCCAGCAGCTTCAAGGGAGTGAGTGAAGCTTTCTTT. This sequence encodes CASSFKGVSEAFF.